These T cell receptor beta chains were read from a single sample in a study of early T cells in non-severe SARS-CoV-2 infection. TCRdb ran MiXCR on the 5' RACE reads and lists one entry per CDR3 protein. The sample records approximately 56,000 distinct CDR3 sequences, about 10% being singletons. The specimen was whole blood. These receptors all come from an adult who was a healthcare worker with PCR-confirmed SARS-CoV-2 infection or an uninfected control (not recorded which). Both conserved end residues are part of each CDR3. A D gene is named only where the DNA matches it firmly. Clone size is not always given. Where it is, it says once, few, many or a class for expanded clones.

abundance: -; j_gene: TRBJ2-3; v_gene: TRBV2; d_gene: TRBD2; CDR3aa: CASSDGAGGTDTQYF; CDR3nt: TGTGCCAGCAGTGACGGAGCGGGGGGCACAGATACGCAGTATTTT
abundance: few; j_gene: TRBJ1-2; v_gene: TRBV7-9; d_gene: -; CDR3aa: CASSSSSPIYGYTF; CDR3nt: TGTGCCAGCAGCTCCAGCAGCCCGATCTATGGCTACACCTTC
abundance: many; j_gene: TRBJ2-7; v_gene: TRBV7-8; d_gene: TRBD1; CDR3aa: CASSLQGRYEQYF; CDR3nt: TGTGCCAGCAGCCTACAGGGGCGCTACGAGCAGTACTTC
abundance: few; j_gene: TRBJ2-7; v_gene: TRBV2; d_gene: -; CDR3aa: CASVRNYEQYF; CDR3nt: TGTGCCAGCGTCAGAAATTACGAGCAGTACTTC
abundance: many; j_gene: TRBJ2-3; v_gene: TRBV5-1; d_gene: -; CDR3aa: CASSLGLPSTDTQYF; CDR3nt: TGCGCCAGCAGCTTGGGCCTACCCAGCACAGATACGCAGTATTTT
abundance: -; j_gene: TRBJ2-1; v_gene: TRBV20-1; d_gene: -; CDR3aa: CGPVWQSNEQFF; CDR3nt: TGCGGGCCGGTGTGGCAGAGCAATGAGCAGTTCTTC
abundance: -; j_gene: TRBJ2-3; v_gene: TRBV24-1; d_gene: -; CDR3aa: CATSDPRRFMDTQYF; CDR3nt: TGTGCCACCAGTGACCCCCGCAGGTTCATGGATACGCAGTATTTT
abundance: many; j_gene: TRBJ2-1; v_gene: TRBV29-1; d_gene: TRBD2; CDR3aa: CSGFGLAVYNEQFF; CDR3nt: TGCAGCGGTTTCGGACTAGCGGTGTACAATGAGCAGTTCTTC
abundance: -; j_gene: TRBJ1-2; v_gene: TRBV5-1; d_gene: TRBD1; CDR3aa: CASSPRTGNYGYTF; CDR3nt: TGCGCCAGCAGCCCACGGACAGGGAACTATGGCTACACCTTC
abundance: few; j_gene: TRBJ1-6; v_gene: TRBV12-3/TRBV12-4; d_gene: -; CDR3aa: CASTRGASNSPLHF; CDR3nt: TGTGCCAGCACCCGGGGAGCCTCAAATTCACCCCTCCACTTT